One and the same sample provided the 16 T cell receptor beta chains below, sequenced in a study of cytomegalovirus exposure and HLA in healthy donors. Vbeta (60) and Jbeta (13) primers were used in the PCR. Repertoires were generated with immunoSEQ multiplex PCR, while TCRdb's copy carries only in-frame clones and drops some. Of about 200,000 clones detected, around 73% appear once; the ten largest clones hold 3.8%. Sequencing was carried out using PBMCs. The receptor source for this set is a male donor in good health and CMV-seronegative.

V usage is TRBV28 and J usage is TRBJ1-2, with a tentative D call TRBD1 (6 bases). Looked up from germline, CDR1 is MDHEN and CDR2 is SYDVKM. Between the trimmed V and J ends, which lost 6 bases and 4 bases, there was a span of 15 bases. The CDR3 is 14 residues long. As DNA, the CDR3 is TGTGCCAGCAGCCTCGCGGACAGACGCTATGGCTACACCTTC. It specifies CASSLADRRYGYTF.

This clone was seen a few times. The chain couples TRBV28 to TRBJ2-6; D might be TRBD1 (5 bases). Germline V gives CDR1 MDHEN, CDR2 SYDVKM. Trimming removed 5 bases from V and 5 bases from J, with 16 bases in between. This CDR3 comprises 16 residues. The CDR3 sequence is CASSEETARWANVLTF. CDR3 nucleotide sequence: TGTGCCAGCAGTGAAGAGACAGCTCGGTGGGCCAACGTCCTGACTTTC.

On this clone itself: Its ends do not fully match the called genes, so a read error is possible. The V gene is TRBV7-7, the J gene TRBJ2-1; no definite D call. CDR3 length: 14 residues. Germline V gene data show CDR1 as SSHAT and CDR2 as FNYEAQ (reference sequence). The CDR3 region has the DNA TGTGCTAGCAGCTTAGGTACTAAAAACAATGAGCAGTTCTTC. It is translated as CASSLGTKNNEQFF.

The genes are TRBV27 and TRBJ2-2; D is unresolved. The germline V gene has CDR1 MNHEY and CDR2 SMNVEV (reference sequence). This CDR3 region has 14 residues. Trimming removed 4 bases from V and 0 bases from J, with 6 bases in between. CDR3 bases: TGTGCCAGCAGTTACAACACGAACACCGGGGAGCTGTTTTTT. It codes for CASSYNTNTGELFF.

J is TRBJ1-6 and V is TRBV6-1, with 10 bases lining up with TRBD1. CDR3 length: 14 residues. With 2 bases clipped from V and 10 bases from J, the junction kept 2 bases outside the gene matches. Germline-derived CDR1 and CDR2 are MNHNS and SASEGT. CDR3 sequence (DNA): TGTGCCAGCAGTGAAACGGGACAGGGGTCACCCCTCCACTTT. Translation gives CASSETGQGSPLHF.

This clone has a single count. The chain employs TRBV27 and TRBJ2-7; 9 bases map to TRBD2. The CDR3 consists of 14 residues. J gave up 1 base and V 7 bases, and 5 bases lay outside the gene matches. CDR1 is MNHEY, CDR2 SMNVEV, per germline (reference sequence). The CDR3 DNA reads as TGTGCCAGCAAAAGACTAGCGGTTTCCTACGAGCAGTACTTC. Translating gives CASKRLAVSYEQYF.

This chain links TRBV7-2 with TRBJ1-2, with D perhaps matching TRBD1 (5 bases). The germline V gene has CDR1 SGHTA and CDR2 FQGNSA. V was cut by 11 bases and J by 2 bases, with 15 bases left in between. The CDR3 extends over 13 amino acids. CDR3 region: CASGGQLNYGYTF. The CDR3 nucleotides are TGTGCCTCGGGGGGTCAGTTAAACTATGGCTACACCTTC.

This clone is a singleton in its sample. The chain employs TRBV7-9 and TRBJ2-3; D is possibly TRBD2 (6 bases). This CDR3 has 15 amino acids. CDR1 is SEHNR and CDR2 is FQNEAQ in the germline V gene (reference sequence). The germline V and J ends were trimmed by 2 bases and 6 bases, with 15 bases remaining between them. This CDR3 is CASSLPVAGWDTQYF. The CDR3 DNA is TGTGCCAGCAGCTTACCGGTCGCGGGATGGGATACGCAGTATTTT.

In regard to this clone: Other DNA sequences in the same sample also yield this CDR3. The V gene is TRBV5-1, the J gene TRBJ1-2; possible D gene TRBD1, 5 bases. The CDR3 totals 12 residues. Deletions cut 0 bases from V and 6 bases from J, with 6 bases between. CDR1 is SGHRS, CDR2 YFSETQ, per germline. The CDR3 DNA sequence: TGCGCCAGCAGCTTGGTAGGGGATGGCTACACCTTC. The encoded protein is CASSLVGDGYTF.

As regards this clone: The sample contains more than one DNA sequence encoding this CDR3. The J gene is TRBJ2-3, the V gene TRBV11-3, with TRBD2 matching 12 bases. The CDR3 runs to 15 residues. The germline V gene encodes CDR1 SGHNT and CDR2 YENEEA. J gave up 3 bases and V 3 bases, and 1 base lay outside the gene matches. In nucleotides, the CDR3 is TGTGCCAGCAGCTTCGGACTAGCGGGAACAGATACGCAGTATTTT. Amino acids: CASSFGLAGTDTQYF.

The rearrangement links TRBV9 to TRBJ2-4; 7 bases map to TRBD1. Germline V gene lookup returns CDR1 SGDLS and CDR2 YYNGEE. Unmatched junction bases numbered 9, after V lost 0 bases and J lost 0 bases. CDR3 size: 18 residues. This CDR3 is CASSVGLTGPGAKNIQYF. CDR3 DNA sequence: TGTGCCAGCAGCGTAGGACTGACAGGGCCGGGAGCCAAAAACATTCAGTACTTC.

This clone was seen a single time. This sequence joins TRBV27 and TRBJ2-7; weak D call: TRBD1 (7 bases). There are 14 residues in the CDR3. Germline-derived CDR1 and CDR2 are MNHEY and SMNVEV (reference sequence). Deletions cut 4 bases from V and 4 bases from J, with 14 bases between. CDR3 sequence: CASSYQGGTYEQYF. CDR3 coding DNA: TGTGCCAGCAGTTATCAGGGGGGCACATACGAGCAGTACTTC.

The chain recombines TRBV7-6 with TRBJ2-7, with 12 bases fitting TRBD2. V shed 4 bases and J 5 bases; nucleotides not matched to a gene: 6. The V gene's germline CDR1 is SGHVS and CDR2 FNYEAQ. This CDR3 spans 15 amino acids. The CDR3 protein is CASSSLAGGRDEQYF. CDR3 coding DNA: TGTGCCAGCAGCTCACTAGCGGGAGGCCGGGACGAGCAGTACTTC.

The rearrangement joins TRBV5-6 to TRBJ2-7; possible D gene TRBD1, 5 bases. The CDR3 extends over 14 amino acids. Germline CDR1 and CDR2: SGHDT and YYEEEE. Trimming removed 4 bases at V and 1 base at J, with 12 bases between. CDR3 in amino acids: CASSASGKSYEQYF. The CDR3 region has the DNA TGTGCCAGCAGCGCCTCAGGGAAATCCTACGAGCAGTACTTC. The full variable domain, with the rest looked up from reference TRBV5-6 and TRBJ2-7, is DAGVTQSPTHLIKTRGQQVTLRCSPKSGHDTVSWYQQALGQGPQFIFQYYEEEERQRGNFPDRFSGHQFPNYSSELNVNALLLGDSALYLCASSASGKSYEQYFGPGTRLTVT.

The V and J genes are TRBV27 and TRBJ2-2; 12 bases fit TRBD2. The CDR3 is made up of 15 amino acids. CDR1 MNHEY and CDR2 SMNVEV come from the germline V gene (reference sequence). With V trimmed by 6 bases and J by 5 bases, 4 bases remained unmatched. Here the CDR3 DNA reads TGTGCCAGCAGGGCTAGCGGGAGGGAAACCGGGGAGCTGTTTTTT. It translates to CASRASGRETGELFF.

The chain combines TRBV7-9 with TRBJ2-5, with D unresolved. The CDR3 spans 12 residues. V shed 5 bases and J shed 0 bases, with 4 bases lying between them. Germline lookup yields CDR1 SEHNR and CDR2 FQNEAQ (reference sequence). This CDR3 reads CASSPYQETQYF. Here the CDR3 DNA reads TGTGCCAGCAGCCCGTACCAAGAGACCCAGTACTTC. Together with reference TRBV7-9 and TRBJ2-5, the CDR3 gives the full variable domain: DTGVSQNPRHKITKRGQNVTFRCDPISEHNRLYWYRQTLGQGPEFLTYFQNEAQLEKSRLLSDRFSAERPKGSFSTLEIQRTEQGDSAMYLCASSPYQETQYFGPGTRLLVL.